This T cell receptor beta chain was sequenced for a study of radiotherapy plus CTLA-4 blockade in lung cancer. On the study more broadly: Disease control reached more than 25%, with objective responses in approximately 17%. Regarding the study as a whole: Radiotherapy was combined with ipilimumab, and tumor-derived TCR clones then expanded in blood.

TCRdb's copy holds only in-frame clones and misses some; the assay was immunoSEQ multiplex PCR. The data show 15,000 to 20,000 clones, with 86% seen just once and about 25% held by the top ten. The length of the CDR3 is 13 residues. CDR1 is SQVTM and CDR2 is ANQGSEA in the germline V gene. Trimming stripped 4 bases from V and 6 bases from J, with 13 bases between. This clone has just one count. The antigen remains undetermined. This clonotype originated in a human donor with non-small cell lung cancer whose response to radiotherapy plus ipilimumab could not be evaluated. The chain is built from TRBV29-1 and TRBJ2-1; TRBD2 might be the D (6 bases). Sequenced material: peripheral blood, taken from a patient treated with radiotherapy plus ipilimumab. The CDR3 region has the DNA TGCAGCGTTGGGCGGGACTCTCCCAATGAGCAGTTCTTC. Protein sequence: CSVGRDSPNEQFF.